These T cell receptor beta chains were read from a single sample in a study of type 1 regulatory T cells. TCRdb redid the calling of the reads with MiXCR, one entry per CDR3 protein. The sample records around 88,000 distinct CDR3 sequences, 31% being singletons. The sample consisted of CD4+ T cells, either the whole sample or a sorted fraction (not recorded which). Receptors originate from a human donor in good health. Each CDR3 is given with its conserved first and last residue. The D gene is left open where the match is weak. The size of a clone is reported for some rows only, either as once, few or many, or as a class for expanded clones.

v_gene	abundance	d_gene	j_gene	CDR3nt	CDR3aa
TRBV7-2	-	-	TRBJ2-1	TGTGCCAGCAGCTTAGCAACGGTTGAGCAGTTCTTC	CASSLATVEQFF
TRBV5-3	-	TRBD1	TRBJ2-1	TGTGCCAGAAGCCAGGGGGAACAGCCCCAGGACAATGAGCAGTTCTTC	CARSQGEQPQDNEQFF
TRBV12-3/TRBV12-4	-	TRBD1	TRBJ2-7	TGTGCCAGCAGCCTCGACAGGGTAGGCGAGCAGTACTTC	CASSLDRVGEQYF
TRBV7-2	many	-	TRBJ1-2	TGTGCCAGCAGCGCGGACAGTTTAAACTATGGCTACACCTTC	CASSADSLNYGYTF
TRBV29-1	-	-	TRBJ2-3	TGCAGCGTTGAAACAGTGAGGGGGGATACGCAGTATTTT	CSVETVRGDTQYF
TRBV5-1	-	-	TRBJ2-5	TGCGCCAGCAGCCCAGACGGGACGATCGGGGAGACCCAGTACTTC	CASSPDGTIGETQYF
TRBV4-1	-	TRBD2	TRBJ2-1	TGCGCCAGCAGCCAGGCCAGCGGGAGGGCTGGTGAGCAGTTCTTC	CASSQASGRAGEQFF
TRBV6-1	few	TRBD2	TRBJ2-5	TGTGCCAGCAGTGAAGTGACAGTAGCTAGCGGGATAGGAGAGACCCAGTACTTC	CASSEVTVASGIGETQYF
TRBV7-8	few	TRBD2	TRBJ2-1	TGTGCCAGCAGCTCGGGACTAGCGGGAGGGCCTCCGGGCTCCTACAATGAGCAGTTCTTC	CASSSGLAGGPPGSYNEQFF
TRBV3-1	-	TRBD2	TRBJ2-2	TGTGCCAGCAGCTTTCGGACTAAGCGGGAGTTTTTCACCGGGGAGCTGTTTTTT	CASSFRTKREFFTGELFF
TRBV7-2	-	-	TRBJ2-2	TGTGCCAGCAGAAATAGCGGAAACACCGGGGAGCTGTTTTTT	CASRNSGNTGELFF
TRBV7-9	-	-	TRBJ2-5	TGTGCCAGCAGACCAGAAGGGGAGACCCAGTACTTC	CASRPEGETQYF
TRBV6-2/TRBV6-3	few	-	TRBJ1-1	TGTGCCAGCAGTCTCCACAGGAACACTGAAGCTTTCTTT	CASSLHRNTEAFF
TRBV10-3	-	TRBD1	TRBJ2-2	TGTGCCATCAGTGAGGGACAGGGGGCGATCGACACCGGGGAGCTGTTTTTT	CAISEGQGAIDTGELFF
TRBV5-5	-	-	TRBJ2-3	TGTGCCAGCAGCTTGGTAGGCGGAGACGGCTGGCTTTATATGCAGTATTTT	CASSLVGGDGWLYMQYF
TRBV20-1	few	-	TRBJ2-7	TGCAGTGCTAGCGGGCAGCGGGCCTCGAGCTCCTACGAGCAGTACTTC	CSASGQRASSSYEQYF
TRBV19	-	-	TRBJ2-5	TGTGCCAGTAGTGGGTCGGCGGGCGCGAAGACCCAGTACTTC	CASSGSAGAKTQYF
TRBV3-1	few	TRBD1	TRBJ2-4	TGTGCCAGCGCGCAGGGGGCGGAAAACATTCAGTACTTC	CASAQGAENIQYF
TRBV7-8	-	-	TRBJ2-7	TGTGCCAGCAGCTCCCGAATCTTTGGTAGAGCGGAAACCTACGAGCAGTACTTC	CASSSRIFGRAETYEQYF
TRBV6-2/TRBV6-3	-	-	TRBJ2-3	TGTGCCAGCAGTTACGGGGACTCCACAGATACGCAGTATTTT	CASSYGDSTDTQYF
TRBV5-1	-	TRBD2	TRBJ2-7	TGCGCCAGCAGCCCGACTAGCGGGAGCTCCTACGAGCAGTACTTC	CASSPTSGSSYEQYF
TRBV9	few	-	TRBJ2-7	TGTGCCAGCAGCACCCGGGACAATTACTACGAGCAGTACTTC	CASSTRDNYYEQYF
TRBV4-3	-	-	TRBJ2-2	TGCGCCAGCAGCCAAGATGGGAGAGCGAACACCGGGGAGCTGTTTTTT	CASSQDGRANTGELFF
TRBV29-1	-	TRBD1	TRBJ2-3	TGCAGCGTTGGACAGGGTGGCACAGATACGCAGTATTTT	CSVGQGGTDTQYF
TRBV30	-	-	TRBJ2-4	TGTGCCTGGAGTCGGGAAGCGGTCATTCAGTACTTC	CAWSREAVIQYF
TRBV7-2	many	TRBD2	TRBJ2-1	TGTGCCAGCAGCTCAGCGGGAGGAGAGACTGAGCAGTTCTTC	CASSSAGGETEQFF
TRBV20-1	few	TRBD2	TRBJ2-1	TGCAGTGCATGGACTAGCGAGGTTAATGAGCAGTTCTTC	CSAWTSEVNEQFF
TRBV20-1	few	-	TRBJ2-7	TGCAGTGCGCCTAGGTTGGGGGCCTCCTTTGGCTACGAGCAGTACTTC	CSAPRLGASFGYEQYF